Following are 15 T cell receptor beta chains from one sample sequenced in a study of T cell changes during pregnancy in multiple sclerosis. The method was immunoSEQ multiplex PCR; TCRdb's version includes in-frame clones alone and lacks a portion of them. This table holds about 64,000 clones, almost 97% found once. The sample in question was CD8+ T cells from peripheral blood mononuclear cells, obtained after pregnancy. These TCRs come from a female donor with multiple sclerosis, enrolled in a pregnancy study.

CDR3: CASSLGSGGEQYF. The CDR3 DNA reads TGTGCCAGCAGTTTGGGTAGCGGGGGCGAGCAGTACTTC. The genes are TRBV27 and TRBJ2-7; 9 bases are shared with TRBD2. CDR3 length equals 13 residues. CDR1 is MNHEY and CDR2 is SMNVEV in the germline V gene (reference sequence). V shed 3 bases and J 6 bases; nucleotides not matched to a gene: 3.

The chain combines TRBV4-2 with TRBJ2-7, with D unclear. This CDR3 contains 15 residues. Germline CDR1 LGHNA, CDR2 YNFKEQ. V lost 3 bases, J lost 3 bases, and 15 bases lay in between. CDR3 DNA: TGTGCCAGCAGCCATAACAAAAACCAGGACTACGAGCAGTACTTC. It specifies CASSHNKNQDYEQYF.

The CDR3 reads CASSQEVEGKLFF. The CDR3 DNA is TGCGCCAGCAGCCAAGAGGTGGAGGGAAAACTGTTTTTT. V and J are TRBV4-3 and TRBJ1-4; D unresolved. This CDR3 region has 13 residues. CDR1 and CDR2 from the germline V gene are LGHNA and YSLEER. V lost 0 bases to trimming and J lost 10 bases, with 9 bases between them.

The CDR3 is CASSPYEGKGYEQYF. CDR3 sequence (DNA): TGTGCCAGCAGCCCCTATGAGGGAAAGGGATACGAGCAGTACTTC. The rearrangement uses TRBV9 and TRBJ2-7, with D tentatively TRBD2 (5 bases). CDR3 length equals 15 residues. Germline values: CDR1 SGDLS, CDR2 YYNGEE. V lost 4 bases and J 4 bases, leaving 18 bases between the germline ends.

The chain has TRBV29-1 and TRBJ2-7, with TRBD1 matching over 7 bases. Trimming took 3 bases from V and 8 from J; bases not matched to a gene: 13. In germline, CDR1 is SQVTM, CDR2 ANQGSEA. The CDR3 has 14 residues. The CDR3 here is CSVDLTGSGYKQYF. CDR3 coding DNA: TGCAGCGTTGACCTGACAGGGTCTGGTTACAAGCAGTACTTC.

Comment on this clone: The sample holds other DNA sequences that translate to the same CDR3. The chain links TRBV27 to TRBJ2-2; D may be TRBD2 (6 bases). The germline CDR1 and CDR2 sequences are MNHEY and SMNVEV (reference sequence). The CDR3 covers 14 residues. Trimming took 4 bases from V and 3 from J, leaving 9 bases between them. The CDR3 here is CASSSGLYTGELFF. The CDR3 nucleotides are TGTGCCAGCAGTTCGGGACTCTACACCGGGGAGCTGTTTTTT.

The chain uses TRBV9 and TRBJ1-2, with TRBD1 matching 7 bases. CDR1 is SGDLS, CDR2 YYNGEE, per germline. V lost 0 bases to trimming and J lost 4 bases; unmatched junction nucleotides: 3. The CDR3 runs to 14 residues. The CDR3 DNA is TGTGCCAGCAGCGTAGGAGGGGGCGGCTATGGCTACACCTTC. Translation gives CASSVGGGGYGYTF.

This chain links TRBV7-9 with TRBJ2-7; no clear D. Trimming left V 1 base short and J 5 bases short, with 9 bases between. Germline V gene lookup returns CDR1 SEHNR and CDR2 FQNEAQ (reference sequence). This CDR3 region has 13 residues. This CDR3 reads CASSLDLRNEQYF. The CDR3 region has the DNA TGTGCCAGCAGCTTAGATCTGAGGAACGAGCAGTACTTC. Supplemented by reference TRBV7-9 and TRBJ2-7, the full variable domain reads DTGVSQNPRHKITKRGQNVTFRCDPISEHNRLYWYRQTLGQGPEFLTYFQNEAQLEKSRLLSDRFSAERPKGSFSTLEIQRTEQGDSAMYLCASSLDLRNEQYFGPGTRLTVT.

This chain joins TRBV29-1 and TRBJ1-3; maybe TRBD1 (5 bases). The CDR3 extends over 14 amino acids. Germline V gene lookup returns CDR1 SQVTM and CDR2 ANQGSEA. V shed 4 bases and J shed 0 bases, with 10 bases lying between them. The CDR3 DNA follows: TGCAGCGTTGGGGGGGATAACTCTGGAAACACCATATATTTT. This encodes CSVGGDNSGNTIYF.

The rearrangement uses TRBV29-1 and TRBJ2-1; D is uncertain. CDR3 size: 11 residues. Per germline, CDR1 SQVTM and CDR2 ANQGSEA. Trimming stripped 2 bases from V and 6 bases from J, with 5 bases between. In DNA, the CDR3 is TGCAGCGTTGAACCGGGCAATGAGCAGTTCTTC. It codes for CSVEPGNEQFF.

CDR3 DNA: TGTGCCAGCAGCTTGTCCTCCGGGGCCTACGAGCAGTACTTC. It translates to CASSLSSGAYEQYF. J is TRBJ2-7 and V is TRBV5-4; weak D call: TRBD2 (5 bases). There are 14 residues in the CDR3. The germline CDR1 and CDR2 sequences are SGHNT and YYREEE (reference sequence). Between the trimmed V and J ends, which lost 1 base and 2 bases, there was a span of 10 bases.

The chain is built from TRBV4-1 and TRBJ2-7, with 9 bases identical to TRBD1. CDR1 is MGHRA, CDR2 YSYEKL, per germline. This CDR3 contains 14 residues. V lost 4 bases to trimming and J lost 4 bases; unmatched junction nucleotides: 5. The CDR3 nucleotides read TGCGCCAGCAGCCCCGGGACAGGGTTGTACGAGCAGTACTTC. Amino acids: CASSPGTGLYEQYF.

The chain uses TRBV9 and TRBJ1-2; tentatively, D is TRBD1 (6 bases). The CDR3 contains 15 residues. The V end lost 4 bases, the J end lost 4 bases, and 17 bases lay between the germline ends. Germline V gene lookup returns CDR1 SGDLS and CDR2 YYNGEE. In DNA, the CDR3 is TGTGCCAGCAGCTCAGCGGGGGGCGGAAGCTATGGCTACACCTTC. Translating gives CASSSAGGGSYGYTF.

The sample holds one count of this clone. The chain is built from TRBV29-1 and TRBJ2-1, with TRBD1 identical over 7 bases. Trimming at V came to 6 bases and at J to 6 bases, leaving 11 bases not matched to a gene. The germline V gene encodes CDR1 SQVTM and CDR2 ANQGSEA. This CDR3 is built from 14 residues. The CDR3 is CSVARQGRFNEQFF. In nucleotides, the CDR3 is TGCAGCGTAGCTAGACAGGGACGATTCAATGAGCAGTTCTTC.

This chain's CDR3 is CASSPLRHGGGAFF. The CDR3 DNA reads TGTGCCAGCAGCCCTTTGAGACACGGTGGTGGAGCTTTCTTT. The V call is TRBV7-2, the J call TRBJ1-1; D unresolved. V lost 5 bases to trimming and J lost 10 bases, with 20 bases between them. From germline, CDR1 is SGHTA and CDR2 FQGNSA. This CDR3 is built from 14 residues. Full variable domain (rest looked up from reference TRBV7-2 and TRBJ1-1): GAGVSQSPSNKVTEKGKDVELRCDPISGHTALYWYRQSLGQGLEFLIYFQGNSAPDKSGLPSDRFSAERTGGSVSTLTIQRTQQEDSAVYLCASSPLRHGGGAFFGQGTRLTVV.